This TCR beta chain was profiled in a study of blood T cell repertoires in COVID-19. This clone has only one observation. This CDR3 is 18 amino acids long. Germline values: CDR1 MNHGY, CDR2 SAAAGT. V lost 1 base and J 0 bases, leaving 19 bases between the germline ends. Method: immunoSEQ multiplex PCR; TCRdb's copy keeps in-frame clones and lacks some. The sample contains about 150,000 clones, about 85% of which appear only once. V and J are TRBV6-8 and TRBJ2-7, with a tentative D call TRBD2 (7 bases). The clonotype comes from a man in his 70s who had recovered from COVID-19. Sequencing used peripheral blood. CDR3 coding DNA: TGTGCCAGCAGTTACTACAATGGGGGGGCGCGACCCTCCTACGAGCAGTACTTC. It codes for CASSYYNGGARPSYEQYF.